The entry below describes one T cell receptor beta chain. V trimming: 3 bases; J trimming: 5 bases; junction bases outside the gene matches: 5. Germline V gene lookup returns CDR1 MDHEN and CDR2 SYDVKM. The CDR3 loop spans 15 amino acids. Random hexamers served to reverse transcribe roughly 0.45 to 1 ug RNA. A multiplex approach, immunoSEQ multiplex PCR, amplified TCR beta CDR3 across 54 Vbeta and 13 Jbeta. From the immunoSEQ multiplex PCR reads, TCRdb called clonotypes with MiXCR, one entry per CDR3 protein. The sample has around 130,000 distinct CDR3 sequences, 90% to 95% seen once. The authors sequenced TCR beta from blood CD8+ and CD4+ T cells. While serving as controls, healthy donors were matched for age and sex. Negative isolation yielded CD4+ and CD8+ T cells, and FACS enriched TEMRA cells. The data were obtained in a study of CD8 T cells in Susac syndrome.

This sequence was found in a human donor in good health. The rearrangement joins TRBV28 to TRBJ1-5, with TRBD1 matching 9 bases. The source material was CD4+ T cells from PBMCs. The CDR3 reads CASSFAGQGYQPQHF. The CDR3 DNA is TGTGCCAGCAGTTTTGCGGGACAGGGATATCAGCCCCAGCATTTT. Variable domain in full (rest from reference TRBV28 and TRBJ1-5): DVKVTQSSRYLVKRTGEKVFLECVQDMDHENMFWYRQDPGLGLRLIYFSYDVKMKEKGDIPEGYSVSREKKERFSLILESASTNQTSMYLCASSFAGQGYQPQHFGDGTRLSIL.